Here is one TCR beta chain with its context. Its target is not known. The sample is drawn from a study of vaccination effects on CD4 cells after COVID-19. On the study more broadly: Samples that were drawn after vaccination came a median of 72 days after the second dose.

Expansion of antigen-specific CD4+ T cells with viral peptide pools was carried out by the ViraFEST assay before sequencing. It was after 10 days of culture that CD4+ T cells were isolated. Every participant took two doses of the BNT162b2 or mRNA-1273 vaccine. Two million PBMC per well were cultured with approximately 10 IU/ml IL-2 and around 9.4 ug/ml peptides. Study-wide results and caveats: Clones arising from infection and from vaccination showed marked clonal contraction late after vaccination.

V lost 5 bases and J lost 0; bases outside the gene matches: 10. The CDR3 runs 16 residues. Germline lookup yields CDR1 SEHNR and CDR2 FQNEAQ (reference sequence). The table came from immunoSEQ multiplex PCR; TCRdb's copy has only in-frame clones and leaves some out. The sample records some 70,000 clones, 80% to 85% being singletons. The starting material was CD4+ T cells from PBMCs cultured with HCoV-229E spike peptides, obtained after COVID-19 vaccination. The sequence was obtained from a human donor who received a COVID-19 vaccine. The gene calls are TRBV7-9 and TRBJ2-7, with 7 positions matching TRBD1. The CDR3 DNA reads TGTGCCAGCAGCGAATCTGGGACAGTCCCCTCCTACGAGCAGTACGTC. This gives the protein CASSESGTVPSYEQYV.